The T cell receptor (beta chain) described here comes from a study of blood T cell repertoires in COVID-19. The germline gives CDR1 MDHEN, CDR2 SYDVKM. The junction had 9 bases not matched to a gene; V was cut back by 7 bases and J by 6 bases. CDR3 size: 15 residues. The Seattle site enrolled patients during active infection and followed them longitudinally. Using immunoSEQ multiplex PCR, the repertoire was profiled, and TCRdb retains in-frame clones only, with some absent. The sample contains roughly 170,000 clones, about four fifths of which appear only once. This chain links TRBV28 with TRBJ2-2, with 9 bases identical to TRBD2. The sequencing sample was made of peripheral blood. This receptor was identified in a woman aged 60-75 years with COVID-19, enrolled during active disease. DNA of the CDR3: TGTGCCAGCACCACAAGCGGGGGGTTCCCCGGGGAGCTGTTTTTT. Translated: CASTTSGGFPGELFF.